Sequencing of this TCR beta chain was carried out in a study of cytomegalovirus exposure and HLA in healthy donors (dated by TCRdb to about 2017). Regarding the complete study: An earlier analysis of some 600 of the donors reported under 300 Gb of sequence data and 90 million to 120 million unique TCR beta sequences obtained from around 190 million T cells. An early release covering roughly 640 HLA-typed donors comprised approximately 290 gigabases of sequencing data and 65 million to 100 million unique TCR sequences. Among the roughly 400 genotyped donors, around 81% belonged to the genetic ancestry cluster associated with self-reported Caucasian donors. The aim of the study was to test whether cataloging public T cell receptors could identify signatures of past pathogen exposure. The study profiled the T cell repertoires of 550 to 700 subjects by immunosequencing and related them to cytomegalovirus serostatus. Besides the first cohort of hundreds of subjects, a separate validation cohort made up of 120 different subjects was used. High-throughput TCR immunosequencing, statistical association of individual TCRs with disease status, and machine learning were combined to predict cytomegalovirus infection status. A later analysis re-examined previously published TCR beta repertoires from about 700 donors and added high-resolution HLA genotyping to investigate patterns of TCR occurrence. The later analysis used no new phenotypic data to find candidate immune exposures, relying instead on TCR beta sequences and their occurrence across donors. In an earlier analysis of 587 of the donors, high-throughput TCR beta sequencing was used to judge whether each TCR beta V gene segment behaved as functional or pseudogenic. Donor age, sex, ethnicity and CMV serostatus were collected together with the repertoire data. A later genetic analysis used genome-wide SNP genotypes for about 65% of the roughly 670 donors, treating that subset as a discovery cohort. Every discovery cohort repertoire had been produced on one sequencing platform. Class I and class II HLA loci were covered by the typing at four-digit resolution. The number of typed donors differed by locus: 629-630 for A, B, C, DRB1 and DQB1; 522 for DQA1; 606 for DPA1; and roughly 490 for DPB1. Five DR-DQ haplotypes were treated as single units for association and clustering because of strong linkage in the cohort. Among some 410 genotyped donors of the cohort, an average of 235,054 unique TCR beta nucleotide sequences were sequenced per donor, roughly 18% of them non-productive. Overall results and qualifications from the work: Sequencing depth was assumed to be roughly uniform across donors in the presence/absence analyses, though that assumption may not hold. In an earlier analysis of more than 450 of the donors, most TCR beta V segments were observed in productive rearrangements about 90% or about 30% of the time, broadly matching IMGT annotations. In this cohort, only TCR beta chains were sequenced, and detectable features were limited by the absence of alpha or paired-chain data. Specific HLA alleles were associated with 15,000 to 20,000 TCR beta sequences at a false discovery rate of 0.05 in a later analysis. Because counts were too low, seventeen rarely observed V segments, including chromosome 9 orphons, were left out of the earlier analysis of over 550 of the donors. Most TCR sequences were observed very rarely across donors, whereas some public TCRs were present in many individuals. An association between a missense DCLRE1C variant and V-gene and J-gene trimming of TCR beta chains was found in a later genetic analysis and replicated in an independent cohort. The sequencing pipeline was judged likely to have produced a cluster of highly shared sequence variants as a technical artifact. According to a later analysis, TCR association rates differed among HLA loci, with DRB1 alleles showing the most associated TCRs and HLA-C alleles showing the fewest. In vitro tests confirmed that a few of the cytomegalovirus-associated TCR beta chains recognize cytomegalovirus antigens. Some IMGT-functional V segments, including TRBV6-2 and TRBV6-3, could not be distinguished by the 87-base-pair reads and were therefore excluded. In a later analysis, HLA-associated TCR beta chains were found to be more clonally expanded and to have lower generation probabilities than equally common non-associated chains. Most CMV-associated TCR beta chains appeared to be HLA-restricted in a later analysis, and the HLA associations seemed to be driven largely by CMV exposure. A total of 150 to 200 TCR beta chains were listed by the study as associated with cytomegalovirus. A later genetic analysis reported fewer N-insertions in productive TCRs among donors in an Asian-associated ancestry cluster than the roughly 670-donor mean. Linkage disequilibrium might explain the correlated functional status among segregating V segments, but an unknown experimental factor could not be ruled out. According to a later analysis, parvovirus B19, influenza, CMV and Epstein-Barr virus appeared linked to several top co-occurrence clusters. A further reported finding was that TCR beta sequences accurately predicted the HLA-A and HLA-B alleles for most subjects in the first cohort. Because some donors lacked HLA typing at each locus, the association tests relied only on the typed subset. According to the authors, the approach could potentially be generalized to other disease states and immunological phenotypes. The only immune exposure information available for the cohort was CMV serostatus. The classifier was reported to diagnose cytomegalovirus status with high specificity and sensitivity in both the original cohort and the validation cohort. When HLA alleles, especially DR and DQ, strongly co-occurred, TCR associations were difficult to assign to individual alleles.

Remarks on this clone: Its antigen is still unknown. No much larger clone exists at a distance of one base, and base qualities are not known. The sample carries other DNA sequences with the same CDR3.

The CDR3 numbers 14 residues from cysteine through phenylalanine. Of the read, only the CDR3 DNA is kept; its 42 bases are in frame from base 1. The V end loses 2 bases and the J end loses 5 bases, and a stretch of 15 bases separates them. CDR1 and CDR2 are drawn from the germline V gene: SQVTM, ANQGSEA. The cohort comprised 550 to 700 healthy bone marrow donors. Cohort members were all nominally healthy when sampled, although unrecorded immune exposures were likely present. The donor was CMV seropositive and was included in the group of 250 to 350 seropositive cohort members. Each donor provided a peripheral blood sample, and peripheral blood mononuclear cells were used for TCR beta sequencing. The Qiagen DNeasy Blood Extraction Kit was used to extract genomic DNA from the blood cell samples. Library prep was done by the immunoSEQ multiplex PCR assay. For the multiplex PCR, a mixture combining 60 forward primers for TCR Vbeta segments and 13 reverse primers for TCR Jbeta segments was used. The CDR3 region of rearranged TCR beta genes was amplified from genomic DNA with a multiplex PCR assay. The amplified TCR beta libraries were sequenced on the Illumina HiSeq System as 87-base-pair reads. The published analysis was carried out like this. In a later analysis, tens of millions of unique TCR beta chains were counted across the roughly 670 repertoires, and roughly 11 million of these chains were shared by at least two donors. A nearest-neighbor algorithm error-corrected the raw reads and collapsed the reads into unique sequences, merging closely related sequences to remove PCR and sequencing errors. To assign V, D and J gene segments, CDR3 sequences were aligned to IMGT reference sequences. Each retained sequence needed at least a six-nucleotide match to both a V gene segment and a J gene segment. A rearrangement counted as productive if the CDR3 had no stop codons and remained in frame with V and J, and every other rearrangement counted as non-productive. CDR3 was defined according to IMGT convention as the region running from the second conserved V-encoded cysteine to the conserved J-encoded phenylalanine. The earlier analysis of some 600 of the donors excluded sequences that lacked an unambiguous match to a single V gene segment. In an earlier analysis of some 590 of the donors, a V segment was called functional when productive rearrangements were above 56.7%, and segregating when the standard deviation between donors exceeded 5%. To diagnose cytomegalovirus status from the catalog of TCR beta chain sequences, a statistical classification framework was built. V and J gene assignment, in a later analysis, came from comparing TCR nucleotide sequences with IMGT/GENE-DB human TR gene sequences. In a later analysis, CDR3 sequences and most-parsimonious VDJ recombination scenarios were assigned using the TCRdist pipeline. A later analysis defined each TCR beta chain by its CDR3 amino acid sequence plus V-gene family, and excluded reads lacking a unique V-gene family. As a way to deal with suspected cross-contamination and a sequencing artifact, a later analysis dropped 592 nucleotide sequences that were highly shared and had low generation probability. A later analysis calculated a clonal expansion index for each public chain from normalized within-repertoire ranks of inferred template counts. A later analysis computed generation probabilities with a VDJ recombination model fitted to out-of-frame rearrangements, and checked the results against IGoR. A later analysis scored TCR-TCR, TCR-HLA and TCR-CMV co-occurrence with hypergeometric tests, applying a repertoire-size bias correction to TCR pairs. A later analysis estimated false discovery rates by permuting HLA or CMV assignments 20 times. In a later analysis, co-occurring TCRs were grouped using DBSCAN, and TCRdist sequence similarity was added for clustering within HLA-allele-positive subsets. For co-occurrence clustering, repertoires with fewer than 30,000 or more than 120,000 public chains were excluded, along with a handful of repertoires with anomalous nucleotide sharing. The source is immuneACCESS, and TCRdb retained only in-frame sequences with V and J called. Part of the clones is not carried over; for the studies checked, unresolved V genes explain less than half of this, and the remainder is unexplained. V, J and clone size are those of that table, while D and trimming were read from the DNA. The sample profile shows under 200,000 clones; about 79% of them were found once. More than 12% of the sample rests with the top ten.

The clonotype was recovered from a man aged 50 to 60 in good health and CMV-seropositive. The chain joins TRBV29-1 to TRBJ1-1, and TRBD1 may be the D gene, going by 6 matching bases. Specimen: PBMCs. The bases are TGCAGCGTTGAACCCACAGGGTCGGGAACTGAAGCTTTCTTT. Translated, it reads CSVEPTGSGTEAFF.